This T cell receptor beta chain was sequenced during a study of molecular identifiers for immune sequencing clone quantification. Naive CD8 T cells were sorted as CD8+CD4-CCR7+CD45RA+. Trimming took 5 bases from V and 6 from J; bases not matched to a gene: 3. Germline-derived CDR1 and CDR2 are SEHNR and FQNEAQ (reference sequence). The CDR3 length is 13 residues. Libraries of bulk TCR were made by previously described methods (with listed TCR primers). TCRdb independently ran MiXCR on the PCR reads; one entry per CDR3 protein. The sample contains around 460,000 distinct CDR3 sequences, roughly 23% of which appear only once.

The gene calls are TRBV7-9 and TRBJ2-2; 7 bases agree with TRBD2. The receptor was derived from a human donor in good health. Some libraries in this study had Jurkat cell RNA spiked in. The sequenced sample was naive CD8+ T cells from blood, with Jurkat cell RNA spiked in. Described subset: FACS-sorted CD8+CD4-CCR7+CD45RA+ naive T cells. The CDR3 DNA reads TGTGCCAGCAGCCACCGGGGGGCCGGGGAGCTGTTTTTT. It codes for CASSHRGAGELFF.